This is a list of T cell receptor beta chains from one sample in a study of shared clonotypes between healthy human individuals. Assay: immunoSEQ multiplex PCR; the TCRdb copy retains only in-frame clones and omits some. The sample includes over a million clones, around 76% of them seen just once. The specimen was memory CD4+ T cells sorted from blood. These receptors were obtained from a young man in good health. Both conserved end residues are trimmed from each CDR3. Expanded clones are given a class, and other clones once, few, many or no size at all.

v_call: TRBV14; j_call: TRBJ1-1; clone_size: many; cdr3_aa: ASSHMVAF
v_call: TRBV29-1; j_call: TRBJ2-3; clone_size: NA; cdr3_aa: SVALDTDTQY
v_call: TRBV5-6; j_call: TRBJ2-2; clone_size: few; cdr3_aa: ASTPRSFMNTGELF
v_call: TRBV5-4; j_call: TRBJ2-3; clone_size: few; cdr3_aa: ASSHGLAGSTDTQY
v_call: TRBV11-3; j_call: TRBJ2-5; clone_size: NA; cdr3_aa: ASSLVASGSGETQY
v_call: TRBV10-3; j_call: TRBJ2-3; clone_size: NA; cdr3_aa: AISEGPSGSSTDTQY
v_call: TRBV27; j_call: TRBJ2-3; clone_size: NA; cdr3_aa: ASSSGGAGTDTQY
v_call: TRBV30; j_call: TRBJ1-1; clone_size: NA; cdr3_aa: AWSVTGGGGEAF
v_call: TRBV7-3; j_call: TRBJ2-7; clone_size: NA; cdr3_aa: ASSERESGVYEQY
v_call: TRBV11-2; j_call: TRBJ2-2; clone_size: NA; cdr3_aa: ASSPLF
v_call: TRBV30; j_call: TRBJ2-1; clone_size: NA; cdr3_aa: AWSVQGQEQF
v_call: TRBV5-1; j_call: TRBJ2-7; clone_size: NA; cdr3_aa: ASSTSGQGSFEQY
v_call: TRBV2; j_call: TRBJ1-6; clone_size: few; cdr3_aa: ASTGLGNSPLH
v_call: TRBV7-6; j_call: TRBJ2-1; clone_size: once; cdr3_aa: ASSPRRSYNEQF
v_call: TRBV6-5; j_call: TRBJ2-5; clone_size: few; cdr3_aa: ASSPGTGQETQY
v_call: TRBV2; j_call: TRBJ2-3; clone_size: NA; cdr3_aa: ASSADRGRPDTQY
v_call: TRBV19; j_call: TRBJ1-6; clone_size: NA; cdr3_aa: ASSPSSGTGGRSPLH
v_call: TRBV2; j_call: TRBJ2-7; clone_size: few; cdr3_aa: ASSEFVSYEQY
v_call: TRBV11-2; j_call: TRBJ1-4; clone_size: NA; cdr3_aa: ASSASGGAGEKLF
v_call: TRBV6-1; j_call: TRBJ2-2; clone_size: NA; cdr3_aa: ASSRTQGGSGELF
v_call: TRBV29-1; j_call: TRBJ2-1; clone_size: NA; cdr3_aa: SVGGRSYNEQF
v_call: TRBV5-1; j_call: TRBJ2-1; clone_size: NA; cdr3_aa: ASSVSGSQNEQF
v_call: TRBV2; j_call: TRBJ2-5; clone_size: NA; cdr3_aa: ASMRDRETQY
v_call: TRBV9; j_call: TRBJ2-3; clone_size: NA; cdr3_aa: ASSQGQVITDTQY
v_call: TRBV7-8; j_call: TRBJ1-6; clone_size: NA; cdr3_aa: ASSAGTGGYNSPLH
v_call: TRBV7-9; j_call: TRBJ2-5; clone_size: NA; cdr3_aa: ASSPSGLTQY
v_call: TRBV10-3; j_call: TRBJ2-7; clone_size: few; cdr3_aa: AISESGSGGYEQY
v_call: TRBV5-6; j_call: TRBJ2-6; clone_size: NA; cdr3_aa: ASSLVGDRESGANVLT
v_call: TRBV11-2; j_call: TRBJ2-3; clone_size: NA; cdr3_aa: ASSLVPEGADTQY
v_call: TRBV7-2; j_call: TRBJ2-7; clone_size: NA; cdr3_aa: ASSSGLAGYYEQY
v_call: TRBV9; j_call: TRBJ2-4; clone_size: many; cdr3_aa: ASSPLERGLGIQY
v_call: TRBV5-1; j_call: TRBJ1-4; clone_size: NA; cdr3_aa: ASSPEGGKEKLF
v_call: TRBV30; j_call: TRBJ1-1; clone_size: few; cdr3_aa: AWVGLPNTEAF
v_call: TRBV14; j_call: TRBJ2-6; clone_size: NA; cdr3_aa: ASSQDRRAHLT
v_call: TRBV14; j_call: TRBJ2-7; clone_size: few; cdr3_aa: ASSTTSGGPREQY
v_call: TRBV18; j_call: TRBJ2-5; clone_size: once; cdr3_aa: ASSWGNNQETQY
v_call: TRBV28; j_call: TRBJ2-1; clone_size: NA; cdr3_aa: ASRQPGLAGDNEQF
v_call: TRBV7-2; j_call: TRBJ1-1; clone_size: NA; cdr3_aa: ASSPTGLTEAF
v_call: TRBV10-2; j_call: TRBJ2-3; clone_size: NA; cdr3_aa: ASRPTSGGTDTQY
v_call: TRBV4-2; j_call: TRBJ2-7; clone_size: NA; cdr3_aa: ASSQDADGTMTYEQY
v_call: TRBV11-3; j_call: TRBJ2-7; clone_size: NA; cdr3_aa: ASSSDGARDEQY